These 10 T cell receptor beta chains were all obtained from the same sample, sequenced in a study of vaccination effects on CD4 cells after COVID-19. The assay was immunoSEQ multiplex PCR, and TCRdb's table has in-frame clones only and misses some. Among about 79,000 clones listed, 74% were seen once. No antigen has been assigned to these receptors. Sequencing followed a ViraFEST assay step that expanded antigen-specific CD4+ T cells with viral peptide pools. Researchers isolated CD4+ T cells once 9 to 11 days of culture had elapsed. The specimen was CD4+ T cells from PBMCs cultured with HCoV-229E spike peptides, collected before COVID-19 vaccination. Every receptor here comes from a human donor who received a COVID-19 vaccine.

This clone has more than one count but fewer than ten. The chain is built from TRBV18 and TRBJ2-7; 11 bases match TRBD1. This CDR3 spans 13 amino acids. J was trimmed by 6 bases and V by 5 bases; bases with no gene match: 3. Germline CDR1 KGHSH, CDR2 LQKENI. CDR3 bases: TGTGCCAGCTCAACAGGGACAGGGGGCGAGCAGTACGTC. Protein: CASSTGTGGEQYV.

This CDR3 is CASSLQGSPEAFF. The CDR3 coding sequence is TGTGCCAGCAGTTTACAGGGGAGTCCTGAAGCTTTCTTT. The V and J genes are TRBV27 and TRBJ1-1; perhaps TRBD1 as D (6 bases). V was trimmed by 2 bases and J by 6 bases, leaving 10 bases between them. There are 13 residues in the CDR3. Germline V gene lookup returns CDR1 MNHEY and CDR2 SMNVEV (reference sequence).

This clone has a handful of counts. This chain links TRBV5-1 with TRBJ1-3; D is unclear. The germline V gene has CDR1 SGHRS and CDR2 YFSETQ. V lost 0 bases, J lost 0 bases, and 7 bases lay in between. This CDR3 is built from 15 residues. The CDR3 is CASSLGGDSGNTIYF. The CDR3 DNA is TGCGCCAGCAGCTTGGGCGGAGACTCTGGAAACACCATATATTTT.

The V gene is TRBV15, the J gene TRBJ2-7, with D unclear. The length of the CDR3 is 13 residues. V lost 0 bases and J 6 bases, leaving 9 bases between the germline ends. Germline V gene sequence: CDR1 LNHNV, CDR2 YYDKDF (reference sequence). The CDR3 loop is CATSRDGLAEQYV. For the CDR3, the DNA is TGTGCCACCAGCAGAGACGGGCTCGCCGAGCAGTACGTC.

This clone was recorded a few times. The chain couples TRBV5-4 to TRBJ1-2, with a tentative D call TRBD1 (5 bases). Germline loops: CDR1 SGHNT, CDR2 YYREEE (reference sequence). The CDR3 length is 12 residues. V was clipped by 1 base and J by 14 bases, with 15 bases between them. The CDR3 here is CASSLLQDFRTF. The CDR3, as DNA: TGTGCCAGCAGCTTGCTACAGGACTTTCGGACCTTC.

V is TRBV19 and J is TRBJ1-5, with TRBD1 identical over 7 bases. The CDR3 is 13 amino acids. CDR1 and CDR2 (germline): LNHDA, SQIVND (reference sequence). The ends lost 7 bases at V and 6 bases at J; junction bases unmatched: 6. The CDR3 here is CASNDRVGQPQHF. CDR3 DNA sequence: TGTGCCAGTAACGACAGGGTGGGTCAGCCCCAGCATTTT.

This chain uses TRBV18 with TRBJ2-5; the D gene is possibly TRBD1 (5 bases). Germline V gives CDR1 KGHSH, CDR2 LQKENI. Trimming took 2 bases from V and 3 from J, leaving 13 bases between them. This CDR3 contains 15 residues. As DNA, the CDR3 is TGTGCCAGCTCACCAGGTTTTGACAGTGAAGAGACCCAGTACTTC. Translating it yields CASSPGFDSEETQYF.

The CDR3 sequence: CASSFSPANNEQFF. The CDR3 bases are TGTGCCAGCAGTTTTTCTCCAGCGAACAATGAGCAGTTCTTC. V usage is TRBV7-3 and J usage is TRBJ2-1; no reliable D call. Between the trimmed V and J ends, which lost 6 bases and 5 bases, there was a span of 14 bases. CDR1 is SGHTA and CDR2 is FQGTGA in the germline V gene. The CDR3 is 14 amino acids.

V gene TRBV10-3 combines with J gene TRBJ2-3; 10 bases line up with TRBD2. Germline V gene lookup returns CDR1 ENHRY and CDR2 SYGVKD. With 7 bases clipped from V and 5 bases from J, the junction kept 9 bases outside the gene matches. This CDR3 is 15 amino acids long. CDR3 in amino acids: CAIKGLAGVGDTQYF. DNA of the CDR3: TGTGCCATCAAAGGGCTAGCGGGGGTTGGAGATACGCAGTATTTT.

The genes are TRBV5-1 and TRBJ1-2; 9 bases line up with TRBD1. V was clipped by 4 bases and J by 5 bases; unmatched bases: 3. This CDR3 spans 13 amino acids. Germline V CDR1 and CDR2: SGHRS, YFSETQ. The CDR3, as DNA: TGCGCCAGCAGCGAGGGACAGGGTTATGGCTACACCTTC. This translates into CASSEGQGYGYTF.